This entry describes one T cell receptor beta chain. Trimming took off 6 bases at V and 2 bases at J, with 11 bases between the two ends. Per germline, CDR1 KGHSH and CDR2 LQKENI. This CDR3 has 13 amino acids. Using immunoSEQ multiplex PCR, the repertoire was profiled, and TCRdb retains in-frame clones only, with some absent. This table holds approximately 2,300,000 clones, 80% to 95% found once. The entry originates in a study of shared clonotypes between healthy human individuals. The chain has TRBV18 and TRBJ2-7; D is possibly TRBD1 (5 bases). This clonotype originated in a young man in good health. Some clones in this sample may be carry-over from other donors' samples. Sequencing input: naive CD4+ T cells from PBMCs. Subset specified: CD45RA+ positively selected. The CDR3 sequence: CASSRQGPYEQYF. As DNA, the CDR3 is TGTGCCAGCTCGCGGCAGGGTCCCTACGAGCAGTACTTC.